This TCR beta chain was identified during a study of T cell clusters in autoimmune cytopenias. CDR1 is KGHSH, CDR2 LQKENI, per germline. The CDR3 has 15 residues. Multiplex touch-down PCR amplified TRB using TRB-A and TRB-B pools in one tube. TCRdb reprocessed the multiplex PCR reads, keeping one entry per CDR3 protein, no DNA. The listing contains 7,500 to 9,500 distinct CDR3 sequences. Regarding the study as a whole: Functional roles of the in silico T cell clusters still await experimental validation. Compared with active autoimmune hepatitis patients, healthy donors showed about 3-fold more exclusive TRB clusters. Comparing secondary cytopenia with chronic lymphocytic leukemia showed no cluster-lack signature, apparently masked by lymphoma repertoire. TRB repertoire shifts in secondary cytopenia and chronic lymphocytic leukemia mostly reflected lymphoma, not autoimmunity.

TRB amplification used roughly 250 ng of peripheral blood genomic DNA. With respect to this clonotype: Its antigen is as yet unknown.

The receptor comes from a human donor with an autoimmune cytopenia or autoimmune hepatitis (not recorded which). Sequencing input: peripheral blood. The genes are TRBV18 and TRBJ2-7. The CDR3 spells CASSPQGDPTYEQYF.